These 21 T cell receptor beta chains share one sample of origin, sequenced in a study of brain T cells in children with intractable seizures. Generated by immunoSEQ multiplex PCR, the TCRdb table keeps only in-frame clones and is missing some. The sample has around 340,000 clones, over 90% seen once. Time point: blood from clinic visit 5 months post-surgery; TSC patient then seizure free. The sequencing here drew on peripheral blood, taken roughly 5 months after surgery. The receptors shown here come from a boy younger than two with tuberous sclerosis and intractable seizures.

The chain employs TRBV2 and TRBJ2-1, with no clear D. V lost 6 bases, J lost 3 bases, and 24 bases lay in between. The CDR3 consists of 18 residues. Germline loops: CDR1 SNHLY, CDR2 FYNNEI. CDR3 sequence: CASREKHLKLARYNEQFF. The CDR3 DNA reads TGTGCCAGCAGAGAAAAACACCTAAAGCTGGCACGCTACAATGAGCAGTTCTTC.

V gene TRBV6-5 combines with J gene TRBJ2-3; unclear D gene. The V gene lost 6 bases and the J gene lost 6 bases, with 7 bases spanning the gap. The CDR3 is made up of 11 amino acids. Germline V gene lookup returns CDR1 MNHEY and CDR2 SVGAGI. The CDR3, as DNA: TGTGCCAGCAGCCCGAGGGATACGCAGTATTTT. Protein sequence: CASSPRDTQYF.

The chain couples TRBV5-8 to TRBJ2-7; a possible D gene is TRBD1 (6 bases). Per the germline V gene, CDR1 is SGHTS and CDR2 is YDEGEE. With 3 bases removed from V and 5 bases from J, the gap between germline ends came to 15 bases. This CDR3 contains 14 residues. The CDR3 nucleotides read TGTGCCAGCAGCTCTACAGGGTTTTTGAACGAGCAGTACTTC. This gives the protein CASSSTGFLNEQYF.

Here the CDR3 DNA reads TGTGCCACCTCGGCCCAAACCTATAATTCACCCCTCCACTTT. It specifies CATSAQTYNSPLHF. The V and J genes are TRBV6-5 and TRBJ1-6, with D unresolved. CDR1 is MNHEY and CDR2 is SVGAGI in the germline V gene. The CDR3 is 14 residues long. V gave up 10 bases and J gave up 2 bases, with 12 bases separating them.

The DNA of the CDR3 is TGTGCCAGCAGCCCGACCACCCGCGGCACTGAAGCTTTCTTT. This translates into CASSPTTRGTEAFF. The V call is TRBV7-8, the J call TRBJ1-1; no clear D gene. CDR3 length: 14 amino acids. V lost 5 bases to trimming and J lost 4 bases, with 14 bases between them. Germline V CDR1 and CDR2: SGHVS, FQNEAQ.

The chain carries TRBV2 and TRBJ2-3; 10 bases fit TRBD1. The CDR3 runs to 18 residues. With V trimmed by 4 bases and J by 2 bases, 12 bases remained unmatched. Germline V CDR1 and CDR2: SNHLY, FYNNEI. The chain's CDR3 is CASSVVGQGRRNTDTQYF. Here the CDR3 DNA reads TGTGCCAGCAGTGTCGTGGGACAGGGGAGGAGAAACACAGATACGCAGTATTTT.

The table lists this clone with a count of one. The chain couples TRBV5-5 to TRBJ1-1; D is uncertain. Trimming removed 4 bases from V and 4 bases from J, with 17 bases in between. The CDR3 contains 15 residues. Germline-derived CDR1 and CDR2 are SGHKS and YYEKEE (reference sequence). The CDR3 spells CASSPVVVTATEAFF. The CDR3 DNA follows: TGTGCCAGCAGCCCGGTAGTAGTCACGGCCACTGAAGCTTTCTTT.

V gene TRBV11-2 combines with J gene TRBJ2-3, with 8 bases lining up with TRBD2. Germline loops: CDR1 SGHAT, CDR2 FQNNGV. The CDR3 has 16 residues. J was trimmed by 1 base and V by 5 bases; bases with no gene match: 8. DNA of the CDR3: TGTGCCAGCAGCAAGGCGGGGGGCCCTGGCACAGATACGCAGTATTTT. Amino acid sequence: CASSKAGGPGTDTQYF.

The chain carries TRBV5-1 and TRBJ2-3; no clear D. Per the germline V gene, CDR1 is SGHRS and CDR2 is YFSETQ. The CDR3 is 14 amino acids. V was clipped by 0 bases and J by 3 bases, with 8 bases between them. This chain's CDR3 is CASSLVLETDTQYF. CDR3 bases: TGCGCCAGCAGCTTGGTTCTCGAAACAGATACGCAGTATTTT.

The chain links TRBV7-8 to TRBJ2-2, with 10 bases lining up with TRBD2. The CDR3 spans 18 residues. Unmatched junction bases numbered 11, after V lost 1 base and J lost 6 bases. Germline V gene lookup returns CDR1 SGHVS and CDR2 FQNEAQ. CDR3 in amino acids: CASSLVEAAGGLPGELFF. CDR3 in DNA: TGTGCCAGCAGCTTAGTCGAGGCAGCGGGAGGGCTACCCGGGGAGCTGTTTTTT.

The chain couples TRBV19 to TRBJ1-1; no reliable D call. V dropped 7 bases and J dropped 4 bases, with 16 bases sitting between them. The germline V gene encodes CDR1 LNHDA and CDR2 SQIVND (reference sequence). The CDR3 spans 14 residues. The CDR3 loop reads CASNEEGLGTEAFF. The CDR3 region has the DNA TGTGCCAGTAACGAGGAGGGCTTAGGCACTGAAGCTTTCTTT.

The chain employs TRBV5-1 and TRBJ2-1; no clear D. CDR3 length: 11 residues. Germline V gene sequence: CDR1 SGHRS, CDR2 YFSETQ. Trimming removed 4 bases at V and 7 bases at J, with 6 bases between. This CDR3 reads CASSNPNEQFF. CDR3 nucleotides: TGCGCCAGCAGCAATCCAAATGAGCAGTTCTTC. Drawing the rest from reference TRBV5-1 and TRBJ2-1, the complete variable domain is KAGVTQTPRYLIKTRGQQVTLSCSPISGHRSVSWYQQTPGQGLQFLFEYFSETQRNKGNFPGRFSGRQFSNSRSEMNVSTLELGDSALYLCASSNPNEQFFGPGTRLTVL.

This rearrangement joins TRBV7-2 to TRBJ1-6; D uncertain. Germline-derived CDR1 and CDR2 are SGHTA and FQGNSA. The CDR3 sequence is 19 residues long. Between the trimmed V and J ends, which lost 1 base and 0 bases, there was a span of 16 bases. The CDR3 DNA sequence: TGTGCCAGCAGCTTAGGCCCCCCCCTGTGGAGCTCCTATAATTCACCCCTCCACTTT. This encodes CASSLGPPLWSSYNSPLHF.

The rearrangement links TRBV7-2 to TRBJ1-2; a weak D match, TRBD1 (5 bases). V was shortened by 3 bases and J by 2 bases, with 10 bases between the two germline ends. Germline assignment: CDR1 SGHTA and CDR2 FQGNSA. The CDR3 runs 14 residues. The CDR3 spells CASSFSRENYGYTF. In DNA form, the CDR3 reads TGTGCCAGCAGCTTCTCCAGGGAGAACTATGGCTACACCTTC. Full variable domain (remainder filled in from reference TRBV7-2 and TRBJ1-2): GAGVSQSPSNKVTEKGKDVELRCDPISGHTALYWYRQSLGQGLEFLIYFQGNSAPDKSGLPSDRFSAERTGGSVSTLTIQRTQQEDSAVYLCASSFSRENYGYTFGSGTRLTVV.

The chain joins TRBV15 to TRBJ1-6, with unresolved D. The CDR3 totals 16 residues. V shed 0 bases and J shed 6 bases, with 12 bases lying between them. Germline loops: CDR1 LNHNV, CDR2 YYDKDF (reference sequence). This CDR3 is CATSRDDRQINSPLHF. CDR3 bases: TGTGCCACCAGCAGAGATGATCGCCAAATTAATTCACCCCTCCACTTT.

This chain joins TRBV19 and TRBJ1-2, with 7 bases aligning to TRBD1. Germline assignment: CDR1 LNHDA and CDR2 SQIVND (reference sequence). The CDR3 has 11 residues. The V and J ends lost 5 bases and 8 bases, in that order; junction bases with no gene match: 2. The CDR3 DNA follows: TGTGCCAGTAGTCAAGGGGGCGGCTACACCTTC. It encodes CASSQGGGYTF.

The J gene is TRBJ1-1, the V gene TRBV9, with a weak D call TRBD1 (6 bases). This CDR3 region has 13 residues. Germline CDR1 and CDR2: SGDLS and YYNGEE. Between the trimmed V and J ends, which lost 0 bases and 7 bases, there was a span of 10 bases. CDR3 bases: TGTGCCAGCAGCGTAGCAGGGGACGGTGAAGCTTTCTTT. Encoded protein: CASSVAGDGEAFF.

The chain's CDR3 is CASSLGQGADTEAFF. CDR3 coding DNA: TGCGCCAGCAGCCTCGGACAGGGCGCGGACACTGAAGCTTTCTTT. The chain combines TRBV4-1 with TRBJ1-1; TRBD1 agrees at 8 bases. V shed 4 bases, J shed 3 bases, and the junction held 7 bases outside the gene matches. This CDR3 spans 15 amino acids. Germline V gives CDR1 MGHRA, CDR2 YSYEKL.

The CDR3 DNA follows: TGTGCCAGCAGCTTGGAACCGAGAGACGAGACCCAGTACTTC. Translating gives CASSLEPRDETQYF. The chain employs TRBV5-8 and TRBJ2-5; D remains unclear. With 0 bases removed from V and 5 bases from J, the gap between germline ends came to 11 bases. This CDR3 is 14 amino acids long. Looked up from germline, CDR1 is SGHTS and CDR2 is YDEGEE.

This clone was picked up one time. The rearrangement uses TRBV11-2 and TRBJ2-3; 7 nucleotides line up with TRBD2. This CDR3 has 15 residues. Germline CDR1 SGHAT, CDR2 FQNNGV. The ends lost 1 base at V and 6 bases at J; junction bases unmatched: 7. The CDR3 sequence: CASSLGTGGSDTQYF. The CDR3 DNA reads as TGTGCCAGCAGCTTAGGCACGGGAGGTAGCGATACGCAGTATTTT.

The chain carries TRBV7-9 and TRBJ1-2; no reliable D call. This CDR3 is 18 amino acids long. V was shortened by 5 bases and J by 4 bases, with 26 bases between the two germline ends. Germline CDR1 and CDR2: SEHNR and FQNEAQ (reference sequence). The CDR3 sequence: CASSPYTPDLLVGYGYTF. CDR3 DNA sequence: TGTGCCAGCAGCCCTTACACCCCCGACCTTCTGGTTGGCTATGGCTACACCTTC. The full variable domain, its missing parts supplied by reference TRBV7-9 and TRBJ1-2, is DTGVSQNPRHKITKRGQNVTFRCDPISEHNRLYWYRQTLGQGPEFLTYFQNEAQLEKSRLLSDRFSAERPKGSFSTLEIQRTEQGDSAMYLCASSPYTPDLLVGYGYTFGSGTRLTVV.